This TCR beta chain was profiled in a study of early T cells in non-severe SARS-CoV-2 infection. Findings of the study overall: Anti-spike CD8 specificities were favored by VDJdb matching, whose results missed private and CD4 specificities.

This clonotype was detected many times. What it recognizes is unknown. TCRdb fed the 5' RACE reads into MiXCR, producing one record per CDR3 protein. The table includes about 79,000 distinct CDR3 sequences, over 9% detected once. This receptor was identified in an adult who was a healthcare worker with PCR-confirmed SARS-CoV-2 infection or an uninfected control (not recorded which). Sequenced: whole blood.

CDR3 bases: TGTGCCAGCAGCCAAGATCGCTATACGCAGTATTTT. Its protein product is CASSQDRYTQYF. The chain recombines TRBV14 with TRBJ2-3; D is undetermined. V shed 0 bases and J shed 7 bases, with 5 bases lying between them. The CDR3 is 12 amino acids. Germline lookup yields CDR1 SGHDN and CDR2 FVKESK. The full variable domain, completed using reference TRBV14 and TRBJ2-3, is EAGVTQFPSHSVIEKGQTVTLRCDPISGHDNLYWYRRVMGKEIKFLLHFVKESKQDESGMPNNRFLAERTGGTYSTLKVQPAELEDSGVYFCASSQDRYTQYFGPGTRLTVL.